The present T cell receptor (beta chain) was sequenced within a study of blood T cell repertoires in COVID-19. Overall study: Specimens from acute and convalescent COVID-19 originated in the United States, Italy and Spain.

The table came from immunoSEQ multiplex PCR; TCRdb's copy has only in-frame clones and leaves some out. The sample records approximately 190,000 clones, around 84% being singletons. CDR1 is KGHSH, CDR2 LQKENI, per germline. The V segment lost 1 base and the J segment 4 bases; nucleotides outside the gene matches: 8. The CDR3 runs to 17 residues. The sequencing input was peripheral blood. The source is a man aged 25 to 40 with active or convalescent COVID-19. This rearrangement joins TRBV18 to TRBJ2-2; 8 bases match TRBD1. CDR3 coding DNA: TGTGCCAGCTCACCACTCTTGGGACAGGAGAGCACCGGGGAGCTGTTTTTT. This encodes CASSPLLGQESTGELFF.